This TCR beta chain was sequenced for a study of CD4 T cells in relation to SARS-CoV-2 and coronaviruses. Sequenced by immunoSEQ multiplex PCR; TCRdb stores in-frame clones only, minus some. The profile shows tens of thousands of clones, 70% to 75% of them singletons. With respect to this clone: Its antigen remains unknown.

The V gene's germline CDR1 is SNHLY and CDR2 FYNNEI. V lost 3 bases and J lost 0, with 12 bases in between. This CDR3 spans 15 amino acids. CD4+ T cells from unexposed donors were obtained before the COVID-19 pandemic (2011-2018). The cells were cultured for 10 days before CD4+ T cells were isolated. This chain links TRBV2 with TRBJ2-7, with TRBD2 as a possible D gene (5 bases). Sequencing was done on a sample of CD4+ T cells from PBMCs, cultured in vitro. The TCR was taken from a human donor in good health. CDR3 in amino acids: CASSEAGINSYEQYF. The CDR3 nucleotides are TGTGCCAGCAGTGAGGCCGGGATTAACTCCTACGAGCAGTACTTC.